This TCR beta chain was sequenced during a study of somatic mutations in cytotoxic T cells in rheumatoid arthritis. The wider study: Flow cytometric sorting isolated some V beta antibody-stained T-cell populations at nearly 100% purity, and among them were V beta1+ cells that underwent TCRB sequencing.

Study-wide results and limits: The slightly lower representation of TRBV07 among rheumatoid arthritis patients did not undergo correction for multiple comparisons. No antigen targets were known for the expanded CD8+ clones.

Only in-frame clones appear in the TCRdb table, and some are missing; sequencing was by immunoSEQ multiplex PCR. Of 35,000 to 45,000 clones listed, 84% are singletons. Concerning this clone: What it binds is not known.

The germline gives CDR1 MDHEN, CDR2 SYDVKM. The CDR3 consists of 12 residues. V lost 3 bases, J lost 3 bases, and 5 bases lay in between. The chain employs TRBV28 and TRBJ1-2; D gene uncertain. Sample: CD8+ T cells sorted from blood. This TCR was sampled from a man between 35 and 55 years old in good health. CDR3 region: CASSFTYYGYTF. The CDR3 nucleotides are TGTGCCAGCAGTTTTACCTACTATGGCTACACCTTC.